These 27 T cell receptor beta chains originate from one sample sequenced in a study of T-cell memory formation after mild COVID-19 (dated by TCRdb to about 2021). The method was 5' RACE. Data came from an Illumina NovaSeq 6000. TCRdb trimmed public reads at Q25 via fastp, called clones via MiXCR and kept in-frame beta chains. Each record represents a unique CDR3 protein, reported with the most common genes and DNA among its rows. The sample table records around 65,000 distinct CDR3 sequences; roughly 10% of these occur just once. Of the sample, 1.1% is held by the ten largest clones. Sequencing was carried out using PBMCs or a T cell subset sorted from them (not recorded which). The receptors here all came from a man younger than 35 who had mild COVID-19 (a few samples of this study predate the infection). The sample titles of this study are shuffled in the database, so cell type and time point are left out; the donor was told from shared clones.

The DNA of the CDR3 is TGTGCCAGTAGTATCCGCCTTGAAAATGGCTACACCTTC. Translation gives CASSIRLENGYTF. V usage is TRBV19 and J usage is TRBJ1-2; D gene unclear. Germline loops: CDR1 LNHDA, CDR2 SQIVND (reference sequence). The CDR3 spans 13 residues. V dropped 3 bases and J dropped 6 bases, with 11 bases sitting between them.

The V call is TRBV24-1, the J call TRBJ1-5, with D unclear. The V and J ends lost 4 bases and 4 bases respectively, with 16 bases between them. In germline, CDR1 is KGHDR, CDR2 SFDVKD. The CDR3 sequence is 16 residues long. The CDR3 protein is CATSEATWVWNQPQHF. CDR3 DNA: TGTGCCACCAGTGAGGCAACATGGGTTTGGAATCAGCCCCAGCATTTT.

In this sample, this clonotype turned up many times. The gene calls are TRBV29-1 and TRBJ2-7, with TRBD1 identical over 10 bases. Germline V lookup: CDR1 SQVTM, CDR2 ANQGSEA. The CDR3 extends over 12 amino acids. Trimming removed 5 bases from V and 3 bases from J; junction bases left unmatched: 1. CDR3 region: CSVRTGGYEQYF. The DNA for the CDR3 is TGCAGCGTTCGGACAGGGGGCTACGAGCAGTACTTC.

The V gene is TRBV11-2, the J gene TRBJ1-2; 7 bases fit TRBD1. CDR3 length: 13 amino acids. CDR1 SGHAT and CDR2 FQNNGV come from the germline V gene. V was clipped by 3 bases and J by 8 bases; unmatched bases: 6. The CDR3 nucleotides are TGTGCCAGCAGCTTTGACAGGGCCGGGGGCTACACCTTC. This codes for CASSFDRAGGYTF.

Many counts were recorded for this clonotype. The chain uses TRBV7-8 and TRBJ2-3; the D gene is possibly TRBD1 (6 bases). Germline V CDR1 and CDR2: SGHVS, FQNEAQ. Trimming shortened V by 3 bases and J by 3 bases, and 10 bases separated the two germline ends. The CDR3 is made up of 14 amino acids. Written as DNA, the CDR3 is TGTGCCAGCAGCTTCACCAGGGGAACAGATACGCAGTATTTT. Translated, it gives CASSFTRGTDTQYF.

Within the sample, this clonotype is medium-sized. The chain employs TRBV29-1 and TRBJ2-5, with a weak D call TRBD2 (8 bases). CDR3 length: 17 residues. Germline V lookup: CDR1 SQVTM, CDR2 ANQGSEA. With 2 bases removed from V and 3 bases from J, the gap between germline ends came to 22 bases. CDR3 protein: CSVELQGGLVMEETQYF. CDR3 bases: TGCAGCGTTGAACTCCAGGGGGGACTAGTCATGGAAGAGACCCAGTACTTC.

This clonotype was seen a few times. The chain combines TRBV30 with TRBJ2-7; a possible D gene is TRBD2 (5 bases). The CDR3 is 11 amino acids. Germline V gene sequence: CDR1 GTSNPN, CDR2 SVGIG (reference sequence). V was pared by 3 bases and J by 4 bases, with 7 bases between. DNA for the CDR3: TGTGCCTGGAGGAGGGAGTACGAGCAGTACTTC. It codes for CAWRREYEQYF. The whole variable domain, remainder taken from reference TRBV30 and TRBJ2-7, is SQTIHQWPATLVQPVGSPLSLECTVEGTSNPNLYWYRQAAGRGLQLLFYSVGIGQISSEVPQNLSASRPQDRQFILSSKKLLLSDSGFYLCAWRREYEQYFGPGTRLTVT.

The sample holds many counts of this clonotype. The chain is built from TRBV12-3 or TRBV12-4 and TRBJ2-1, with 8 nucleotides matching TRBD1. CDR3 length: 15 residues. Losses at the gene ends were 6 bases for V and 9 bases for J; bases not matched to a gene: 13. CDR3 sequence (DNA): TGTGCCAGCAGGAATCGACAGGGGAAGGGCCGTGAGCAGTTCTTC. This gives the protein CASRNRQGKGREQFF.

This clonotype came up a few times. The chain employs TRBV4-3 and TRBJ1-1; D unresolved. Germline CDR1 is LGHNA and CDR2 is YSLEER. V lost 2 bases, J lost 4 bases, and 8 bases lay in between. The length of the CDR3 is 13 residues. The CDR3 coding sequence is TGCGCCAGCAGCCAATACCCAGCCACTGAAGCTTTCTTT. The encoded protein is CASSQYPATEAFF.

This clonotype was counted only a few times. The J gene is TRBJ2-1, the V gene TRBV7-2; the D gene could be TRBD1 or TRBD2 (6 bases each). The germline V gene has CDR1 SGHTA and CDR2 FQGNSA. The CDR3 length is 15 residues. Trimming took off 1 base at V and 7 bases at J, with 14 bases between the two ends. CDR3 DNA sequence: TGTGCCAGCAGCTTAGACGCGGGACAATGGAATGAGCAGTTCTTC. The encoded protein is CASSLDAGQWNEQFF.

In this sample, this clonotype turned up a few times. DNA for the CDR3: TGTGCCAGCAGCGTACAAAGCGGGGGGGCGAACACCGGGGAGCTGTTTTTT. It yields the protein CASSVQSGGANTGELFF. The rearrangement uses TRBV9 and TRBJ2-2; 10 positions agree with TRBD2. CDR3 length: 17 amino acids. The ends lost 1 base at V and 0 bases at J; junction bases unmatched: 3. Germline V gives CDR1 SGDLS, CDR2 YYNGEE.

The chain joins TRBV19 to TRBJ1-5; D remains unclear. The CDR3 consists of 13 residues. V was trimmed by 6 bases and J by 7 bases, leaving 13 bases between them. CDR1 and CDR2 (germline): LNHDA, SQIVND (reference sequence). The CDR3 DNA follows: TGTGCCAGTAGAGTACAGCTGAGCCAGCCCCAGCATTTT. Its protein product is CASRVQLSQPQHF.

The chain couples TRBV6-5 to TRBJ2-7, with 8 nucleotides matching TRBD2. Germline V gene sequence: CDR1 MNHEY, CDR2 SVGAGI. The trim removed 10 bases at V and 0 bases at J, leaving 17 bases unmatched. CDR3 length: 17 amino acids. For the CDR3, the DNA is TGTGCCACCCCTCCCCCGGCGGGGGGCCTTAGCTCCTACGAGCAGTACGTC. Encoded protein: CATPPPAGGLSSYEQYV.

The CDR3 nucleotides read TGTGCCAGCAGCTTCCCCCTCGACAGTATGAGCTACACCTTC. This translates into CASSFPLDSMSYTF. V and J are TRBV7-9 and TRBJ1-2; D may be TRBD1 (5 bases). The V and J ends lost 3 bases and 9 bases respectively, with 17 bases between them. The CDR3 spans 14 residues. Germline CDR1 is SEHNR and CDR2 is FQNEAQ (reference sequence).

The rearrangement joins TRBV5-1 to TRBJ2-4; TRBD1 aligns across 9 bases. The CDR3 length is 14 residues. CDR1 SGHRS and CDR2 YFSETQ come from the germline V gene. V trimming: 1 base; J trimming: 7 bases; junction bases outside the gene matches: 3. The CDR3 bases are TGCGCCAGCAGCTTGACAGGGGGCGCGAACATTCAGTACTTC. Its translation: CASSLTGGANIQYF.

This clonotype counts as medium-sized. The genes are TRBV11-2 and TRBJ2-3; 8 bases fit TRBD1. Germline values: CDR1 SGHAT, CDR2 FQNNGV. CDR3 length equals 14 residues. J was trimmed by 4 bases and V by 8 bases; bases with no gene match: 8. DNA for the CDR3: TGTGCCAGCGCTTGGACAGGGCTTGCAGATACGCAGTATTTT. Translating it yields CASAWTGLADTQYF.

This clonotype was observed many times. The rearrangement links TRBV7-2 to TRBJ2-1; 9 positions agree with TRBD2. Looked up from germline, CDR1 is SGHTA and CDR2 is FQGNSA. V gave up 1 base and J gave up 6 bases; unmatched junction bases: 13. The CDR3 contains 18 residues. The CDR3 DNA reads TGTGCCAGCAGCTTAGAGGCGGGGGGGCCTCTTTCGCCCAATGAGCAGTTCTTC. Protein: CASSLEAGGPLSPNEQFF.

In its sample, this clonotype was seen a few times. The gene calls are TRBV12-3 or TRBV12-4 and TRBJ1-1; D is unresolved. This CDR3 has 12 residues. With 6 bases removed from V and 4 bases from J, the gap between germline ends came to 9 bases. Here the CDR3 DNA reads TGTGCCAGCAGGCCCGCCCCCACTGAAGCTTTCTTT. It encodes CASRPAPTEAFF.

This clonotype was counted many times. CDR3: CASKRDSSETQYF. In DNA form, the CDR3 reads TGTGCCAGCAAGCGGGACAGCTCAGAGACCCAGTACTTC. V gene TRBV12-3 or TRBV12-4 combines with J gene TRBJ2-5; the D gene could be TRBD1 or TRBD2 (7 bases each). This CDR3 is 13 amino acids long. V was shortened by 7 bases and J by 4 bases, with 13 bases between the two germline ends.

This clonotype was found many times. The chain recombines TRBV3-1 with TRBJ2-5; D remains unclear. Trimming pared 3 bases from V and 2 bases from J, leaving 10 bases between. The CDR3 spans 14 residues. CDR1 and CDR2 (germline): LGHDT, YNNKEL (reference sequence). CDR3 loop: CASSQAQGQETQYF. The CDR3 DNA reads TGTGCCAGCAGCCAGGCCCAAGGGCAAGAGACCCAGTACTTC.

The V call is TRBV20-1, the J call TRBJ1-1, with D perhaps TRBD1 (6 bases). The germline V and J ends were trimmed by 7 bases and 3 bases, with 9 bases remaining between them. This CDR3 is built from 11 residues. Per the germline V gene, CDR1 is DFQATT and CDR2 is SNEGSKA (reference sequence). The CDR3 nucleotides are TGCAGTGTGTCAGGGGACACTGAAGCTTTCTTT. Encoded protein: CSVSGDTEAFF.

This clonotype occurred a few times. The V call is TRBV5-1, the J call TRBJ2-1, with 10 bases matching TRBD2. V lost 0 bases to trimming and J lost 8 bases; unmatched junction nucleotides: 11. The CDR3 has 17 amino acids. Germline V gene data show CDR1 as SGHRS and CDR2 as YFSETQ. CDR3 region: CASSLGSGAGGLHEQFF. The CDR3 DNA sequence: TGCGCCAGCAGCTTGGGTTCAGGAGCGGGGGGGCTGCATGAGCAGTTCTTC.

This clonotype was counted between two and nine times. CDR3 region: CASSENPGRSYEQYV. The DNA of the CDR3 is TGCGCCAGCAGCGAGAACCCGGGACGATCCTACGAGCAGTACGTC. The gene calls are TRBV5-1 and TRBJ2-7; D may be TRBD1 or TRBD2 (5 bases each). V lost 4 bases, J lost 1 base, and 15 bases lay in between. CDR1 and CDR2 (germline): SGHRS, YFSETQ. The CDR3 spans 15 residues.

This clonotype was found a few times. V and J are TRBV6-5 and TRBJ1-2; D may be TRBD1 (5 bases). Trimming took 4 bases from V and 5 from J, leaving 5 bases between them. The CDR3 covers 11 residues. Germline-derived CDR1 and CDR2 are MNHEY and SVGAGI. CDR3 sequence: CASSWGYGYTF. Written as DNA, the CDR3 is TGTGCCAGCAGTTGGGGGTATGGCTACACCTTC.

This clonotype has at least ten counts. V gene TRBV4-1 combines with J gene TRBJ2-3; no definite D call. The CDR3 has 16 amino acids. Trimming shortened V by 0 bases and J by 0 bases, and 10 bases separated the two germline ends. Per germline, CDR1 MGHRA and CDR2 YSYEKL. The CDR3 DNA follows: TGCGCCAGCAGCCAAGAGGCGATGCCTAGCACAGATACGCAGTATTTT. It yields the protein CASSQEAMPSTDTQYF.

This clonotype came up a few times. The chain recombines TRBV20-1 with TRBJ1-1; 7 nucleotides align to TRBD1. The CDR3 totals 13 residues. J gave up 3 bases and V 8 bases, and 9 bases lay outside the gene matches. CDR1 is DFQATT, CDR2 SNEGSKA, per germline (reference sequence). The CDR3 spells CSTNRGGYTEAFF. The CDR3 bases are TGCAGTACGAACAGGGGTGGGTACACTGAAGCTTTCTTT.

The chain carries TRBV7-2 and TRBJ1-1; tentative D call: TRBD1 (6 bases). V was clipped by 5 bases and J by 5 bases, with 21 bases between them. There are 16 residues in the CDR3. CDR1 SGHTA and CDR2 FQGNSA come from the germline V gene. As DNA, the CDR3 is TGTGCCAGCAGCCCCGACGGGATCCAGGGGAGGACTGAAGCTTTCTTT. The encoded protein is CASSPDGIQGRTEAFF.